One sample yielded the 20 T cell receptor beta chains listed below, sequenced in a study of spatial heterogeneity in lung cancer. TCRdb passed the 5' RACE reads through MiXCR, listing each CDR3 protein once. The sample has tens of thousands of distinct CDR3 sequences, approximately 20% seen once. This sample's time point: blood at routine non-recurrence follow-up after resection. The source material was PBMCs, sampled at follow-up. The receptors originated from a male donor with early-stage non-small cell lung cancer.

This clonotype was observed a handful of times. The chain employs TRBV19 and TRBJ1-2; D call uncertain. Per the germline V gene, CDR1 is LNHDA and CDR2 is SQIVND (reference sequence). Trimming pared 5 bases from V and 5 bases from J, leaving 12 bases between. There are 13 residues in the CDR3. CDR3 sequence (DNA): TGTGCCAGTAGTTCCCGGGTCTTATATGGCTACACCTTC. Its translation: CASSSRVLYGYTF. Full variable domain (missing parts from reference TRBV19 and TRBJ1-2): DGGITQSPKYLFRKEGQNVTLSCEQNLNHDAMYWYRQDPGQGLRLIYYSQIVNDFQKGDIAEGYSVSREKKESFPLTVTSAQKNPTAFYLCASSSRVLYGYTFGSGTRLTVV.

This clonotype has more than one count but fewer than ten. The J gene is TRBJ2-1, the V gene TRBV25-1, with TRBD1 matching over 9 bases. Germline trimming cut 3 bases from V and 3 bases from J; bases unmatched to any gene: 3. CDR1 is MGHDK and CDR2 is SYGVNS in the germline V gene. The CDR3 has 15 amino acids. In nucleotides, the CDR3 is TGTGCCAGCAGTGACCCGACAGGGGGCTACAATGAGCAGTTCTTC. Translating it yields CASSDPTGGYNEQFF.

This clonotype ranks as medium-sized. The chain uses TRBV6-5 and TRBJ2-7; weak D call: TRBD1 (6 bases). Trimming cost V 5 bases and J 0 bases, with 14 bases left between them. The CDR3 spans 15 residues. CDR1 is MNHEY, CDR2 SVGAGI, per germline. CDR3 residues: CASSLEGVYSYEQYF. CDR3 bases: TGTGCCAGCAGTCTTGAGGGGGTATACTCCTACGAGCAGTACTTC.

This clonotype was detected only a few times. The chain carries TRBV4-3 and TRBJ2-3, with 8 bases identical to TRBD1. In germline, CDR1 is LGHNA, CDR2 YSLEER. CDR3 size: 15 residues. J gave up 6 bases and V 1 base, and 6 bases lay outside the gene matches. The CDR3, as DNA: TGCGCCAGCAGCCAAGGCCTGCAGGGGGCGGATACGCAGTATTTT. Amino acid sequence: CASSQGLQGADTQYF.

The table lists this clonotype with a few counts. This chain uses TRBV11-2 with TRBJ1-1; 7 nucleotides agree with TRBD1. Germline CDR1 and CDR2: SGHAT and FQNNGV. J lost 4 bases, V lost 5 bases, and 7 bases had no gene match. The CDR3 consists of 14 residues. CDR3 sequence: CASSPRRQGTEAFF. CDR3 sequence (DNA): TGTGCCAGCAGCCCTCGCAGACAGGGCACTGAAGCTTTCTTT. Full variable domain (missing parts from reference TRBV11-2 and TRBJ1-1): EAGVAQSPRYKIIEKRQSVAFWCNPISGHATLYWYQQILGQGPKLLIQFQNNGVVDDSQLPKDRFSAERLKGVDSTLKIQPAKLEDSAVYLCASSPRRQGTEAFFGQGTRLTVV.

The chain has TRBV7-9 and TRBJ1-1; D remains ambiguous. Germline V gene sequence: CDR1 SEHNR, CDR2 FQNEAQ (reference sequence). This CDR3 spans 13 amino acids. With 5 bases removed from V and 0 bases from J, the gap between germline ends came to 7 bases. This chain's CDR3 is CASSTEVNTEAFF. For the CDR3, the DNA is TGTGCCAGCAGCACCGAGGTGAACACTGAAGCTTTCTTT.

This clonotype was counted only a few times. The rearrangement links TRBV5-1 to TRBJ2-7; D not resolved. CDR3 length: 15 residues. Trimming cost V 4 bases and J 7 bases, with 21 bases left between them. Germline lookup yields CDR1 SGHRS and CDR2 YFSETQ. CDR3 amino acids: CASSRNLGSSEEQYF. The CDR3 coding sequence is TGCGCCAGCAGCCGAAACCTGGGATCCTCCGAGGAGCAGTACTTC.

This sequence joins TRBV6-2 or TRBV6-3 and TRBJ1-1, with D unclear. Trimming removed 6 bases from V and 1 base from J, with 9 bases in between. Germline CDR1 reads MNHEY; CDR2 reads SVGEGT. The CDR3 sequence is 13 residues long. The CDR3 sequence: CASRTDGNTEAFF. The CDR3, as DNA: TGTGCCAGCAGGACGGACGGGAACACTGAAGCTTTCTTT.

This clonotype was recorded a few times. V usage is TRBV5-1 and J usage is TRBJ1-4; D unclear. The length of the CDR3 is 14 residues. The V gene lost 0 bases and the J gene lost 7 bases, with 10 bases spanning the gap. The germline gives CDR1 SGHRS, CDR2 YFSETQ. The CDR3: CASSLAEGFEKLFF. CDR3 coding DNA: TGCGCCAGCAGCTTGGCAGAGGGTTTTGAAAAACTGTTTTTT.

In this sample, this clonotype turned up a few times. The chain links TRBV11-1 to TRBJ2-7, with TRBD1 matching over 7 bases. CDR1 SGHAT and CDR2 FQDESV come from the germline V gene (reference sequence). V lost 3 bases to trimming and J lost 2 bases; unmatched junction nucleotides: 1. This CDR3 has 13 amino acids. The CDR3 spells CASSFGQAYEQYF. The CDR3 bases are TGTGCCAGCAGCTTCGGACAGGCCTACGAGCAGTACTTC. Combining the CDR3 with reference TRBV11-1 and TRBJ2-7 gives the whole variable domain EAEVAQSPRYKITEKSQAVAFWCDPISGHATLYWYRQILGQGPELLVQFQDESVVDDSQLPKDRFSAERLKGVDSTLKIQPAELGDSAMYLCASSFGQAYEQYFGPGTRLTVT.

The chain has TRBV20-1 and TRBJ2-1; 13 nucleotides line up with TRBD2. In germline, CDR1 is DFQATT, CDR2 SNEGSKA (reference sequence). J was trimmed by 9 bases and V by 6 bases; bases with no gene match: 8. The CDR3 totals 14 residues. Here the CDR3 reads CSATGLAGAAEQFF. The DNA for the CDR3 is TGCAGTGCGACCGGACTAGCGGGAGCTGCTGAGCAGTTCTTC.

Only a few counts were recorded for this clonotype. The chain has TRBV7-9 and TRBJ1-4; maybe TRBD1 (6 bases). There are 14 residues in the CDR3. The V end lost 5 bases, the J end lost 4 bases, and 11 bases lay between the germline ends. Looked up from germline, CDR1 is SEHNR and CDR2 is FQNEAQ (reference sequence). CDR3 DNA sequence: TGTGCCAGCAGCCTGACAGGCGGTAATGAAAAACTGTTTTTT. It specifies CASSLTGGNEKLFF.

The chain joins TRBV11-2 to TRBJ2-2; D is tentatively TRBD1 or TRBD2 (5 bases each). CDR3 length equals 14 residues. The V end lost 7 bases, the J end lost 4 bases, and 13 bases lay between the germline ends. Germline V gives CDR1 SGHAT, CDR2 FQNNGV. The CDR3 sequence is CASTPRGLTGELFF. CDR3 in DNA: TGTGCCAGCACCCCGAGGGGTCTCACCGGGGAGCTGTTTTTT.

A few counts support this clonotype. The CDR3 sequence: CASSSMVIAGGSSYEQYF. Here the CDR3 DNA reads TGTGCCAGCAGCTCGATGGTGATAGCGGGAGGGAGCTCCTACGAGCAGTACTTC. The V and J genes are TRBV5-5 and TRBJ2-7, with 11 bases lining up with TRBD2. V was pared by 3 bases and J by 0 bases, with 11 bases of the junction left unmatched. CDR3 length equals 18 residues. Germline loops: CDR1 SGHKS, CDR2 YYEKEE (reference sequence).

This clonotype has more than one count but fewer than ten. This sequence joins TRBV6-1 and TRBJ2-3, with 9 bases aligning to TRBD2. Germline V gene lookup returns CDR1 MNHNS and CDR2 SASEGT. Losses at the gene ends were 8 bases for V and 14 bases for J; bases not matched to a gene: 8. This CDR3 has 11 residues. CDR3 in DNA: TGTGCCAGCGCAAGCGGGGGGCCCGTGTATTTT. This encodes CASASGGPVYF.

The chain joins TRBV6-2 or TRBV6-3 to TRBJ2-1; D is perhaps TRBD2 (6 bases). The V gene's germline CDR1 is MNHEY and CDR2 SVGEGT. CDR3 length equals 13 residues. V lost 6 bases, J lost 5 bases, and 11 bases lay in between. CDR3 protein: CASREGTHNEQFF. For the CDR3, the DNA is TGTGCCAGCAGGGAAGGGACTCACAATGAGCAGTTCTTC.

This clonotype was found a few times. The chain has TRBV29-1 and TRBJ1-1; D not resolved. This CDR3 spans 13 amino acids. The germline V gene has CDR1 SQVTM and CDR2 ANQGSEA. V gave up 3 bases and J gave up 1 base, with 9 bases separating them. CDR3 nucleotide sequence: TGCAGCGTTGATCTAAGACGGAACACTGAAGCTTTCTTT. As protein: CSVDLRRNTEAFF. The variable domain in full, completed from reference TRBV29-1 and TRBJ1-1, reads SAVISQKPSRDICQRGTSLTIQCQVDSQVTMMFWYRQQPGQSLTLIATANQGSEATYESGFVIDKFPISRPNLTFSTLTVSNMSPEDSSIYLCSVDLRRNTEAFFGQGTRLTVV.

DNA of the CDR3: TGCGCCAGCAGCTTCGACAAGCGAGTTCAACAAGAGACCCAGTACTTC. Translation gives CASSFDKRVQQETQYF. The chain couples TRBV5-1 to TRBJ2-5; D uncertain. CDR1 and CDR2 from the germline V gene are SGHRS and YFSETQ. The CDR3 has 16 residues. The V and J ends lost 2 bases and 2 bases respectively, with 16 bases between them. Full variable domain (missing parts from reference TRBV5-1 and TRBJ2-5): KAGVTQTPRYLIKTRGQQVTLSCSPISGHRSVSWYQQTPGQGLQFLFEYFSETQRNKGNFPGRFSGRQFSNSRSEMNVSTLELGDSALYLCASSFDKRVQQETQYFGPGTRLLVL.

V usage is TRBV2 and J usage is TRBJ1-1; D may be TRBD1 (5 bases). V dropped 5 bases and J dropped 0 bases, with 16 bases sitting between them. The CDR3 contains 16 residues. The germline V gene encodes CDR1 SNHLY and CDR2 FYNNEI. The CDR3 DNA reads TGTGCCAGCAGTTTGGAAGGAGACAGTATGAACACTGAAGCTTTCTTT. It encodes CASSLEGDSMNTEAFF.

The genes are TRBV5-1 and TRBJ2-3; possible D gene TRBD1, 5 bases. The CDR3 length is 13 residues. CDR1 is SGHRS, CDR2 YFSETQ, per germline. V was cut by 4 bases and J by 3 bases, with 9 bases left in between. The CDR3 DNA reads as TGCGCCAGCAGCCTTCGACAGACAGATACGCAGTATTTT. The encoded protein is CASSLRQTDTQYF.